This T cell receptor (beta chain) stems from a study of blood T cell repertoires in COVID-19. Only in-frame clones appear in the TCRdb table, and some are missing; sequencing was by immunoSEQ multiplex PCR. The sample has 200,000 to 250,000 clones; 87% are singletons. Deletions cut 5 bases from V and 3 bases from J, with 8 bases between. Per the germline V gene, CDR1 is SGHRS and CDR2 is YFSETQ. This CDR3 contains 12 residues. This receptor was obtained from a man younger than 40 who had recovered from COVID-19. The sequenced material came from PBMCs or T cells enriched from blood (not recorded which). The gene calls are TRBV5-1 and TRBJ1-2; unclear D gene. Here the CDR3 reads CASRSSDYGYTF. DNA for the CDR3: TGCGCCAGCAGGTCGAGTGACTATGGCTACACCTTC.